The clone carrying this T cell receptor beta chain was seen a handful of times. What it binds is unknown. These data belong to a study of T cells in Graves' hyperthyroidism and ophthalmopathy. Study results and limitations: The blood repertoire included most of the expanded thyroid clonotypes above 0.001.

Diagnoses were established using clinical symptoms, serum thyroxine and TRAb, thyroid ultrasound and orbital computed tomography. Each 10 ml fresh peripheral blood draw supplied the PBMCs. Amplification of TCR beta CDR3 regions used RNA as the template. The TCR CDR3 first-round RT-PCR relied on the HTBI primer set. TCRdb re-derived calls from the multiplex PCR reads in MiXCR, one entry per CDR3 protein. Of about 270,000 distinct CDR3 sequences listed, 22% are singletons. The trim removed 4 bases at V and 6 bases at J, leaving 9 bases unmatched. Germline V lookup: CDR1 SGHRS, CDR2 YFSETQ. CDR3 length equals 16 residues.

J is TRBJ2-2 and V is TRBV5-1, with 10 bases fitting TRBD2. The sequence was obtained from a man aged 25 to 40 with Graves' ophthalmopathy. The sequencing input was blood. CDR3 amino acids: CASSRVVLAGPGELFF. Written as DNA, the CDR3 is TGCGCCAGCAGCCGCGTGGTACTAGCGGGACCCGGGGAGCTGTTTTTT.